This paragraph reports one T cell receptor (beta chain). Its antigen remains unknown. This record comes from a study of blood T cells in healthy people across ages. Study results and limitations: Measured against age, TCR beta diversity per million T cells decreased in a roughly linear manner.

The use of a sample-barcoded 5' primer and a J-beta primer mix characterized a second PCR of about 7 to 12 cycles. From the 5' RACE reads, TCRdb called clonotypes with MiXCR, one entry per CDR3 protein. The table records 800,000 or so distinct CDR3 sequences, roughly 25% of them present only once. The junction had 13 bases not matched to a gene; V was cut back by 5 bases and J by 5 bases. In germline, CDR1 is SGHTA, CDR2 FQGTGA. The CDR3 has 16 residues. Drawn from each donor were 8.5 to 10 milliliters of peripheral blood. The sample also formed part of further work on T cells of mothers and their children.

This clonotype was sampled from a boy aged 5-17 years in good health. This rearrangement joins TRBV7-3 to TRBJ2-5; 8 bases agree with TRBD2. The sequenced sample consisted of blood. The CDR3 DNA follows: TGTGCCAGCAGCCGATATAGCGGGACGGGTGGGGAGACCCAGTACTTC. This gives the protein CASSRYSGTGGETQYF.